This section outlines one T cell receptor (beta chain) sequence together with its context. J lost 0 bases, V lost 3 bases, and 1 base had no gene match. CDR1 is MGHRA and CDR2 is YSYEKL in the germline V gene. This CDR3 region has 15 residues. The source of the sample is a study of blood T cell repertoires in COVID-19. Repertoires were generated with immunoSEQ multiplex PCR, while TCRdb's copy carries only in-frame clones and drops some. The data show hundreds of thousands of clones, with 84% seen just once and approximately 6.2% held by the top ten. The source material was PBMCs or T cells enriched from blood (not recorded which). This TCR derives from a woman aged 35 to 49 who had recovered from COVID-19. This chain connects TRBV4-1 to TRBJ2-3; 9 bases are shared with TRBD2. CDR3 nucleotides: TGCGCCAGCAGCCAGAGCGGGAGGAGCACAGATACGCAGTATTTT. It is translated as CASSQSGRSTDTQYF.